These T cell receptor beta chains were read from a single sample in a study of Tregs in tolerant kidney transplant recipients. Using immunoSEQ multiplex PCR, the repertoire was profiled, and TCRdb retains in-frame clones only, with some absent. Counted here are 70,000 to 95,000 clones, roughly 90% occurring once; the ten biggest clones make up approximately 0.35%. The sample here was Tregs from blood, taken before the transplant. The source of these receptors is a human donor who received a combined kidney and bone marrow transplant. CDR3s include the opening cysteine and the closing phenylalanine or tryptophan. D genes are given only for firm matches. Clone size is not always given. Where it is, it says once, few, many or a class for expanded clones.

TRBD1	-	TRBJ1-2	TRBV6-5	CASSYGTEGGYGYTF	TGTGCCAGCAGTTACGGGACAGAGGGCGGCTATGGCTACACCTTC
TRBD2	-	TRBJ2-1	TRBV28	CASGTSGRVSEQFF	TGTGCCAGCGGGACTAGCGGGAGGGTTAGTGAGCAGTTCTTC
-	-	TRBJ2-7	TRBV27	CASSLGGGPYYEQYF	TGTGCCAGCAGTTTAGGAGGGGGGCCCTACTACGAGCAGTACTTC
TRBD2	-	TRBJ2-1	TRBV5-1	CASSQSSSGIGEQFF	TGCGCCAGCAGCCAGTCTTCTAGCGGGATTGGAGAACAGTTCTTC
-	-	TRBJ1-2	TRBV19	CASSRSLEANYGYTF	TGTGCCAGTAGTAGGTCACTGGAGGCTAACTATGGCTACACCTTC
TRBD2	-	TRBJ2-2	TRBV5-1	CASSLGTPRRGGSGRLPNTGELFF	TGCGCCAGCAGCTTGGGCACACCAAGGAGGGGAGGTAGCGGGAGACTTCCGAACACCGGGGAGCTGTTTTTT
-	-	TRBJ2-3	TRBV5-1	CASSLDGTDTQYF	TGCGCCAGCAGCTTGGACGGCACAGATACGCAGTATTTT
TRBD2	-	TRBJ2-1	TRBV19	CASSPSLTSGRHNEQFF	TGTGCCAGTAGCCCTTCCCTGACTAGCGGGAGGCACAATGAGCAGTTCTTC
TRBD2	-	TRBJ2-1	TRBV11-2	CASSSRLAPYNEQFF	TGTGCCAGCAGCTCCAGACTAGCGCCTTACAATGAGCAGTTCTTC
-	-	TRBJ1-1	TRBV7-9	CASSFPGTEAFF	TGTGCCAGCAGCTTCCCGGGGACTGAAGCTTTCTTT
-	-	TRBJ1-5	TRBV21-1	CASSKQTRLGRSGNQPQHF	TGTGCCAGCAGCAAACAGACCAGGCTCGGTAGAAGTGGCAATCAGCCCCAGCATTTT
-	-	TRBJ2-1	TRBV5-1	CASSLGSDHNEQFF	TGCGCCAGCAGCTTGGGGTCAGACCACAATGAGCAGTTCTTC
TRBD1	-	TRBJ2-1	TRBV27	CASSPRQGVNEQFF	TGTGCCAGCAGTCCTCGACAGGGGGTTAATGAGCAGTTCTTC
-	-	TRBJ2-3	TRBV7-8	CASSLAGLGSTDTQYF	TGTGCCAGCAGCTTAGCGGGATTGGGGAGCACAGATACGCAGTATTTT
-	-	TRBJ2-2	TRBV18	CASSPVGQRHTGELFF	TGTGCCAGCTCACCGGTAGGCCAGAGACACACCGGGGAGCTGTTTTTT
TRBD1	-	TRBJ1-1	TRBV4-1	CASSQEDREGRRAFF	TGCGCCAGCAGCCAAGAGGACAGGGAGGGACGTCGAGCTTTCTTT
-	few	TRBJ1-2	TRBV7-8	CASSLEGGNYGYTF	TGTGCCAGCAGCTTGGAGGGGGGGAACTATGGCTACACCTTC
TRBD2	-	TRBJ2-1	TRBV15	CATQGGTSGRAGEQFF	TGTGCCACCCAAGGGGGGACTAGCGGGAGGGCTGGTGAGCAGTTCTTC
TRBD1	-	TRBJ1-5	TRBV5-8	CASRSGQGAHQPQHF	TGTGCCAGCAGGTCGGGACAGGGGGCCCATCAGCCCCAGCATTTT
TRBD1	-	TRBJ2-7	TRBV10-3	CAIRTGYEQYF	TGTGCCATCCGGACAGGGTACGAGCAGTACTTC
-	-	TRBJ2-7	TRBV28	CASTFTGNTYEQYF	TGTGCCAGCACCTTTACAGGGAACACCTACGAGCAGTACTTC
TRBD2	-	TRBJ2-5	TRBV5-1	CASSGGLLAGGRETQYF	TGCGCCAGCAGCGGGGGATTACTAGCGGGAGGGCGAGAGACCCAGTACTTC
-	-	TRBJ2-2	TRBV30	CAWSVYINTNTGELFF	TGTGCCTGGAGTGTATATATAAACACGAACACCGGGGAGCTGTTTTTT
TRBD1	-	TRBJ2-7	TRBV7-3	CASSVGQGPYEQYF	TGTGCCAGCAGCGTGGGACAGGGCCCCTACGAGCAGTACTTC
-	-	TRBJ1-6	TRBV7-3	CASSSGTGSPLHF	TGTGCCAGCAGCTCAGGGACCGGTTCACCCCTCCACTTT
-	-	TRBJ2-7	TRBV30	CAWNGGHEQYF	TGTGCCTGGAACGGAGGCCACGAGCAGTACTTC
-	-	TRBJ2-1	TRBV28	CASSPRGGGAYNEQFF	TGTGCCAGCAGTCCCCGGGGAGGAGGGGCCTACAATGAGCAGTTCTTC
-	-	TRBJ1-1	TRBV29-1	CSVVLQGTFNEAFF	TGCAGCGTTGTTCTCCAGGGGACGTTTAATGAAGCTTTCTTT
-	-	TRBJ2-7	TRBV28	CASSLTGYEQYF	TGTGCCAGCAGTTTAACCGGGTACGAGCAGTACTTC
TRBD2	-	TRBJ2-3	TRBV7-2	CASSFSGRGGDTQYF	TGTGCCAGCAGCTTTAGCGGGAGAGGAGGAGATACGCAGTATTTT
-	few	TRBJ1-4	TRBV28	CASSLERRKLFF	TGTGCCAGCAGTTTAGAGAGGCGGAAACTGTTTTTT
-	-	TRBJ2-7	TRBV7-9	CASSLAIGSLGEQYF	TGTGCCAGCAGCTTAGCAATTGGATCACTGGGCGAGCAGTACTTC
-	-	TRBJ2-2	TRBV7-6	CASSLYAGSGELFF	TGTGCCAGCAGCTTATATGCGGGATCCGGGGAGCTGTTTTTT
-	-	TRBJ1-1	TRBV2	CASTEGGDTEAFF	TGTGCCAGCACCGAAGGGGGGGACACTGAAGCTTTCTTT
-	-	TRBJ2-4	TRBV25-1	CASSLRVENIQYF	TGTGCCAGCAGTTTGAGGGTGGAAAACATTCAGTACTTC
TRBD1	-	TRBJ2-7	TRBV5-1	CASSFDRGWSDEQYF	TGCGCCAGCAGCTTTGACAGGGGTTGGTCCGACGAGCAGTACTTC
TRBD1	-	TRBJ2-1	TRBV30	CAWKQTGGSYNEQFF	TGTGCCTGGAAACAAACAGGGGGGTCCTACAATGAGCAGTTCTTC
TRBD1	-	TRBJ2-3	TRBV5-1	CASSSAVTGGTDTQYF	TGCGCCAGCAGCTCCGCGGTGACAGGGGGCACAGATACGCAGTATTTT
-	-	TRBJ2-1	TRBV5-4	CASSLSPQLSYNEQFF	TGTGCCAGCAGCTTGAGCCCACAGCTCTCCTACAATGAGCAGTTCTTC
-	once	TRBJ2-3	TRBV6-1	CASYGGGAGDTQYF	TGTGCCAGCTACGGAGGGGGCGCGGGAGATACGCAGTATTTT
-	-	TRBJ2-1	TRBV19	CASSITGEYNEQFF	TGTGCCAGTAGTATAACGGGAGAGTACAATGAGCAGTTCTTC
TRBD1	-	TRBJ2-2	TRBV7-9	CASSPTLGDREYTGELFF	TGTGCCAGCAGCCCAACTCTGGGGGACAGGGAGTACACCGGGGAGCTGTTTTTT
-	once	TRBJ1-2	TRBV19	CASSIGRETYGYTF	TGTGCCAGTAGTATAGGGAGAGAGACCTATGGCTACACCTTC
-	-	TRBJ1-5	TRBV18	CASSPLPGQPQHF	TGTGCCAGCTCACCTCTCCCGGGGCAGCCCCAGCATTTT